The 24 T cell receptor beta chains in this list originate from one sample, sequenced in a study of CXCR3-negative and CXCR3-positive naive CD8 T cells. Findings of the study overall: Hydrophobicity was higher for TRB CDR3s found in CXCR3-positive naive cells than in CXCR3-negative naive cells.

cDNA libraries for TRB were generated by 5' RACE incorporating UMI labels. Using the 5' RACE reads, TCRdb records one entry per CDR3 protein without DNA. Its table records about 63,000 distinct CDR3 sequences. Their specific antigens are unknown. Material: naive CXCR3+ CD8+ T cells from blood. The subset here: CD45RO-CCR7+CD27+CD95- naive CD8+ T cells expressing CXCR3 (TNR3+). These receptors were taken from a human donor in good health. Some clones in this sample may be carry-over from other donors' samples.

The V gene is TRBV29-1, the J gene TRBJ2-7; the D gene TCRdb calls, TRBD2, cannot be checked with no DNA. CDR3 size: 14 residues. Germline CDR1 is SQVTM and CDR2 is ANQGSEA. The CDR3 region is CSVVAGGPGGEQYF.

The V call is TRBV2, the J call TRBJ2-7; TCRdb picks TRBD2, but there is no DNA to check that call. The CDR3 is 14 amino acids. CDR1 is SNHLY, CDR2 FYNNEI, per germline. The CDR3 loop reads CASKLAVASYEQYF.

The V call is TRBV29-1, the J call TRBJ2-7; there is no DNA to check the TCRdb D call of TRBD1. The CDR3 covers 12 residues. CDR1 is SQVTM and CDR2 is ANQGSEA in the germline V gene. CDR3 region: CSVWAPPYEQYF.

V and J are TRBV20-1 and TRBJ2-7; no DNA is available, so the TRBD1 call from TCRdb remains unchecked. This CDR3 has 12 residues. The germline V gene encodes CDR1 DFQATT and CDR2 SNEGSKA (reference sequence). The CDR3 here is CSASTGNYEQYF.

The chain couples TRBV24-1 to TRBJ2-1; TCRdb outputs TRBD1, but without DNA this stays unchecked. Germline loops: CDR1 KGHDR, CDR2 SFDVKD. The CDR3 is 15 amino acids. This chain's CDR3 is CATSEGRTGRNEQFF.

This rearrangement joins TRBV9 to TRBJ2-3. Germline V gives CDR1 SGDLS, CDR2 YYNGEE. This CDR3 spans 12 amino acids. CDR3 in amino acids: CASSDIWDTQYF.

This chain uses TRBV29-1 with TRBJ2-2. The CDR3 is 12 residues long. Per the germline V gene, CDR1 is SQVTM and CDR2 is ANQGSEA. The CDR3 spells CSVEEGNGELFF.

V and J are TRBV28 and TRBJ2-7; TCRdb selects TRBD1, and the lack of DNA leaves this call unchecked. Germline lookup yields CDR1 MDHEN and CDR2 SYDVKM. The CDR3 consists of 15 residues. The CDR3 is CASSLSGDTGREQYF.

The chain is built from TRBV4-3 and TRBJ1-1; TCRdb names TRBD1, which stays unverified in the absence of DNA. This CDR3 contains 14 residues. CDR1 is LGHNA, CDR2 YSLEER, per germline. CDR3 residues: CASSHTGPNTEAFF.

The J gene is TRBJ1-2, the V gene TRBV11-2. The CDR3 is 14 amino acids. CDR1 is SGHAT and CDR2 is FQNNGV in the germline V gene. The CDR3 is CASSLDPGPYGYTF.

This CDR3 reads CASSPLPGQSSGANVLTF. The chain joins TRBV7-9 to TRBJ2-6; TCRdb selects TRBD1, and the lack of DNA leaves this call unchecked. Per the germline V gene, CDR1 is SEHNR and CDR2 is FQNEAQ (reference sequence). The CDR3 loop spans 18 amino acids.

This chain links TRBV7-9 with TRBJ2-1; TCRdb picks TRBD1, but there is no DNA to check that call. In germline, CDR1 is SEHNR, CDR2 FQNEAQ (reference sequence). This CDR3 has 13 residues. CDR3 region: CASRPGEGNEQFF.

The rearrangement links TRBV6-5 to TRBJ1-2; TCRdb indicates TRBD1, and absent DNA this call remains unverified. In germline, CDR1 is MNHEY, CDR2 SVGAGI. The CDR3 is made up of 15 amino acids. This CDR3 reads CASKNWARSSYGYTF.

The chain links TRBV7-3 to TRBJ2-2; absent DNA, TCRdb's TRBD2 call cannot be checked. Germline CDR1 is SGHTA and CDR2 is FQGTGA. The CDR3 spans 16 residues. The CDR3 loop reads CASSLESGANTGELFF.

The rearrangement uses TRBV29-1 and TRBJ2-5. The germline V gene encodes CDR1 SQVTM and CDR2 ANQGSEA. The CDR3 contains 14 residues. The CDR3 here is CSVEVVNSQETQYF.

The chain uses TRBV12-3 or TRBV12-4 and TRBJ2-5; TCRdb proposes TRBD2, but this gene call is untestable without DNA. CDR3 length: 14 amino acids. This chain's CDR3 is CASSLIGGAETQYF.

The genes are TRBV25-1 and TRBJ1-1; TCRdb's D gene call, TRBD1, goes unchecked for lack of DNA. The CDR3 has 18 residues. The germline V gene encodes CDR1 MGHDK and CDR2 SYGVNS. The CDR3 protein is CASSEYFPGQALNTEAFF.

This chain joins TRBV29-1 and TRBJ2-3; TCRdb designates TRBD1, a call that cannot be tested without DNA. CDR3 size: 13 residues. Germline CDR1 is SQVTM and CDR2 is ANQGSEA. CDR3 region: CSVEDTREDTQYF.

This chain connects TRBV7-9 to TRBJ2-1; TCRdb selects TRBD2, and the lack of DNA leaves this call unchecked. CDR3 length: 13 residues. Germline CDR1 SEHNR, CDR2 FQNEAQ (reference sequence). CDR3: CASSPGTSREQFF.

CDR3: CSARDGRSYEQYF. The V and J genes are TRBV20-1 and TRBJ2-7. The CDR3 runs 13 residues. Germline lookup yields CDR1 DFQATT and CDR2 SNEGSKA (reference sequence).

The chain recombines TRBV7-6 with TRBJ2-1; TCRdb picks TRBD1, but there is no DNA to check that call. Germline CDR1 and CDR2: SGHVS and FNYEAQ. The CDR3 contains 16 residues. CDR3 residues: CASSVTGGFPYNEQFF.

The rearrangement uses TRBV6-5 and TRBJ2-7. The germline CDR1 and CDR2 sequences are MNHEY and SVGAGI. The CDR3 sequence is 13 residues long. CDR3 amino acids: CASSSNGPYEQYF.

CDR3 region: CASSPAPVTSLTHYGYTF. The chain employs TRBV11-2 and TRBJ1-2. Per germline, CDR1 SGHAT and CDR2 FQNNGV. The CDR3 runs 18 residues.

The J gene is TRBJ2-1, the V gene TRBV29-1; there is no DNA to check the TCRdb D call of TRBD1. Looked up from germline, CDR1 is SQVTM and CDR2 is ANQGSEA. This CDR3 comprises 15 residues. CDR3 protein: CSVEGGDITYNEQFF.